These 7 T cell receptor beta chains were all obtained from the same sample, sequenced in a study of Graves' ophthalmopathy and Graves' hyperthyroidism. RNA transcripts served as template for amplifying TCR beta CDR3 sequences. In the first round, RT-PCR was carried out with HTBI primers, and a multiplex PCR formed the second round. TCRdb re-derived calls from the multiplex PCR reads in MiXCR, one entry per CDR3 protein. The data contain over a million distinct CDR3 sequences, about two fifths of them seen just once; the ten biggest clones take up roughly 11%. The sequenced material came from peripheral blood or thyroid tissue (not recorded which). Source of these receptors: an adult man with Graves' hyperthyroidism.

The V and J genes are TRBV20-1 and TRBJ2-5; D ambiguous. Germline CDR1 reads DFQATT; CDR2 reads SNEGSKA (reference sequence). The V end was cut by 6 bases, the J end by 3 bases, with 11 bases between. This CDR3 region has 12 residues. The chain's CDR3 is CSAQSGEETQYF. CDR3 nucleotides: TGCAGTGCCCAGTCTGGGGAAGAGACCCAGTACTTC.

This clonotype was picked up many times. This chain uses TRBV9 with TRBJ2-2; D gene ambiguous. Germline-derived CDR1 and CDR2 are SGDLS and YYNGEE. The V end lost 0 bases, the J end lost 2 bases, and 8 bases lay between the germline ends. This CDR3 is 15 amino acids long. CDR3 in amino acids: CASSVDGPNTGELFF. The CDR3 bases are TGTGCCAGCAGCGTAGACGGACCAAACACCGGGGAGCTGTTTTTT.

This clonotype was counted a few times. The chain combines TRBV5-1 with TRBJ2-7; 9 bases match TRBD2. J was trimmed by 1 base and V by 4 bases; bases with no gene match: 6. The CDR3 runs to 15 residues. Germline lookup yields CDR1 SGHRS and CDR2 YFSETQ. The CDR3 DNA reads as TGCGCCAGCAGCCCCCGCGGGGGGGCATCCTACGAGCAGTACTTC. Its translation is CASSPRGGASYEQYF.

This clonotype was found many times. V and J are TRBV2 and TRBJ2-7; maybe TRBD1 (5 bases). Germline CDR1 is SNHLY and CDR2 is FYNNEI. Trimming shortened V by 7 bases and J by 7 bases, and 11 bases separated the two germline ends. The CDR3 is 11 amino acids. CDR3 bases: TGTGCCAGCATATCAGGGTGGGAGCAGTACTTC. Its translation is CASISGWEQYF. Full variable domain (missing parts from reference TRBV2 and TRBJ2-7): EPEVTQTPSHQVTQMGQEVILRCVPISNHLYFYWYRQILGQKVEFLVSFYNNEISEKSEIFDDQFSVERPDGSNFTLKIRSTKLEDSAMYFCASISGWEQYFGPGTRLTVT.

Many counts were recorded for this clonotype. The rearrangement links TRBV7-2 to TRBJ2-7, with a possible D match to TRBD1 (5 bases). CDR1 and CDR2 from the germline V gene are SGHTA and FQGNSA. The CDR3 extends over 15 amino acids. V lost 1 base, J lost 4 bases, and 14 bases lay in between. The CDR3 is CASSLGSGQGYEQYF. In DNA, the CDR3 is TGTGCCAGCAGCTTAGGTTCAGGCCAGGGTTACGAGCAGTACTTC.

The chain employs TRBV30 and TRBJ2-7; D is unclear. The V end lost 1 base, the J end lost 2 bases, and 12 bases lay between the germline ends. The CDR3 spans 14 residues. The germline V gene has CDR1 GTSNPN and CDR2 SVGIG (reference sequence). In nucleotides, the CDR3 is TGTGCCTGGAGTGCCTCGCGTGACCCCTACGAGCAGTACTTC. Its protein product is CAWSASRDPYEQYF.

This clonotype was detected ten times or more. V gene TRBV19 combines with J gene TRBJ2-7; a possible D gene is TRBD1 (6 bases). There are 13 residues in the CDR3. Germline values: CDR1 LNHDA, CDR2 SQIVND (reference sequence). V was cut by 10 bases and J by 5 bases, with 18 bases left in between. The CDR3 reads CATRDILGDEQYF. The CDR3 nucleotides read TGTGCCACTCGGGACATCCTTGGGGACGAGCAGTACTTC.